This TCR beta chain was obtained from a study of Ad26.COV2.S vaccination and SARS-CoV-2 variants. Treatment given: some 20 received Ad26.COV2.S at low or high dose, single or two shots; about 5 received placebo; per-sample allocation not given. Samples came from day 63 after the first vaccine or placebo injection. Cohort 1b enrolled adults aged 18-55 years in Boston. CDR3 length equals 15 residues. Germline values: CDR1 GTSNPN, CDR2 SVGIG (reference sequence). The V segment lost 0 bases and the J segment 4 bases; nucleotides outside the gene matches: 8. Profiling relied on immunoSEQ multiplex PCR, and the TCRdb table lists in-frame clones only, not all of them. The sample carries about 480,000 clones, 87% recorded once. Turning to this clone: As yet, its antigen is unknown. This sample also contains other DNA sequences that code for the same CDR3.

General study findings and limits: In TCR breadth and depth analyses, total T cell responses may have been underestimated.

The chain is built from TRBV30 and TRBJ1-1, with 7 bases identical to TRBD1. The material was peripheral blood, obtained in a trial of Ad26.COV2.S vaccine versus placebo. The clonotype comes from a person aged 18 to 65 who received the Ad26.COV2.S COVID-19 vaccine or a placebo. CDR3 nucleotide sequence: TGTGCCTGGAGTGTCGTAGACAGGGATAGCACTGAAGCTTTCTTT. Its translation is CAWSVVDRDSTEAFF. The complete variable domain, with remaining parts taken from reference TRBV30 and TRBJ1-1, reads SQTIHQWPATLVQPVGSPLSLECTVEGTSNPNLYWYRQAAGRGLQLLFYSVGIGQISSEVPQNLSASRPQDRQFILSSKKLLLSDSGFYLCAWSVVDRDSTEAFFGQGTRLTVV.